The 7 T cell receptor beta chains in this list originate from one sample, sequenced in a study of T cell clones after liver transplantation. Repertoires were generated with immunoSEQ multiplex PCR, while TCRdb's copy carries only in-frame clones and drops some. The sample gives 75,000 to 100,000 clones, roughly 80% of which show up once; about 0.52% is in the top ten. This specimen was CD4+ T cells from blood, taken 45 to 46 months after liver transplant. These receptors were obtained from a human patient who received a liver transplant. Some T cells may have come from the graft donor.

The V and J genes are TRBV10-2 and TRBJ1-5, with unresolved D. V was trimmed by 2 bases and J by 4 bases, leaving 9 bases between them. The germline gives CDR1 WSHSY, CDR2 SAAADI. This CDR3 is 14 amino acids long. The DNA of the CDR3 is TGCGCCAGCAGTGAGATCACCGGGAATCAGCCCCAGCATTTT. It encodes CASSEITGNQPQHF.

V is TRBV11-3 and J is TRBJ2-2; weak D call: TRBD2 (6 bases). Per germline, CDR1 SGHNT and CDR2 YENEEA. Trimming cost V 1 base and J 5 bases, with 17 bases left between them. The CDR3 spans 17 residues. The CDR3 DNA reads TGTGCCAGCAGCTTAGGAGTTGGCAGGGCGGGAACCGGGGAGCTGTTTTTT. Translating it yields CASSLGVGRAGTGELFF.

The gene calls are TRBV7-6 and TRBJ1-2, with TRBD1 matching 7 bases. Per the germline V gene, CDR1 is SGHVS and CDR2 is FNYEAQ. V was pared by 5 bases and J by 5 bases, with 11 bases of the junction left unmatched. The CDR3 totals 15 residues. Here the CDR3 DNA reads TGTGCCAGCAGCGCCCGGCCGGGACAGCCTTATGGCTACACCTTC. Translating it yields CASSARPGQPYGYTF.

The chain employs TRBV6-1 and TRBJ1-4, with unresolved D. The germline V gene encodes CDR1 MNHNS and CDR2 SASEGT. The CDR3 contains 14 residues. The V and J ends lost 1 base and 3 bases respectively, with 6 bases between them. CDR3 nucleotides: TGTGCCAGCAGTGAAGGACGAGCTAATGAAAAACTGTTTTTT. Protein sequence: CASSEGRANEKLFF.

V usage is TRBV5-1 and J usage is TRBJ1-1; D gene ambiguous. The CDR3 runs 11 residues. Trimming pared 4 bases from V and 3 bases from J, leaving 4 bases between. CDR1 is SGHRS and CDR2 is YFSETQ in the germline V gene. The CDR3 region has the DNA TGCGCCAGCAGCGCTGACACTGAAGCTTTCTTT. Amino acid sequence: CASSADTEAFF.

This sequence joins TRBV19 and TRBJ2-1; D unclear. The V end was cut by 8 bases, the J end by 9 bases, with 14 bases between. There are 12 residues in the CDR3. Germline CDR1 is LNHDA and CDR2 is SQIVND (reference sequence). CDR3 coding DNA: TGTGCCAGTGGCCCTGACTTGGGTGAGCAGTTCTTC. Residues: CASGPDLGEQFF. Full variable domain (remainder filled in from reference TRBV19 and TRBJ2-1): DGGITQSPKYLFRKEGQNVTLSCEQNLNHDAMYWYRQDPGQGLRLIYYSQIVNDFQKGDIAEGYSVSREKKESFPLTVTSAQKNPTAFYLCASGPDLGEQFFGPGTRLTVL.

V gene TRBV2 combines with J gene TRBJ1-1; maybe TRBD1 (5 bases). Germline assignment: CDR1 SNHLY and CDR2 FYNNEI. The CDR3 spans 13 residues. V lost 3 bases to trimming and J lost 4 bases, with 9 bases between them. CDR3 nucleotide sequence: TGTGCCAGCAGTGAGGGGGGGGGCACTGAAGCTTTCTTT. Its protein product is CASSEGGGTEAFF.